The 32 T cell receptor beta chains below all came from one sample that was sequenced in a study of blood T cell repertoires in COVID-19. Libraries were prepared by immunoSEQ multiplex PCR; TCRdb keeps only in-frame clonotypes and omits some of them. The sample consists of 200,000 to 250,000 clones, 84% of them appearing once. Sequencing input: peripheral blood. These receptors all stem from a woman aged 35 to 49 who had recovered from COVID-19.

This chain links TRBV19 with TRBJ1-2; perhaps TRBD1 as D (6 bases). The CDR3 is 15 residues long. V lost 3 bases and J 4 bases, leaving 15 bases between the germline ends. CDR1 and CDR2 from the germline V gene are LNHDA and SQIVND (reference sequence). Written as DNA, the CDR3 is TGTGCCAGTAGTATCTTTTACAGGGACGGCTATGGCTACACCTTC. Its translation: CASSIFYRDGYGYTF.

The gene calls are TRBV30 and TRBJ1-6, with 10 bases lining up with TRBD1. In germline, CDR1 is GTSNPN, CDR2 SVGIG (reference sequence). Unmatched junction bases numbered 11, after V lost 0 bases and J lost 6 bases. The CDR3 runs 18 residues. The CDR3 coding sequence is TGTGCCTGGAGTGTATCGTTCGGGACAGGGGTTAGTAATTCACCCCTCCACTTT. This sequence encodes CAWSVSFGTGVSNSPLHF.

In DNA form, the CDR3 reads TGTGCCAGTAGGACACTTAAGGACGGGGTTAGGCAGCCCCAGCATTTT. This gives the protein CASRTLKDGVRQPQHF. This chain uses TRBV19 with TRBJ1-5; no definite D call. Per the germline V gene, CDR1 is LNHDA and CDR2 is SQIVND (reference sequence). V shed 6 bases and J shed 7 bases, with 22 bases lying between them. The CDR3 consists of 16 residues.

The chain carries TRBV10-1 and TRBJ2-3; the D gene is possibly TRBD1 (5 bases). The CDR3 loop spans 13 amino acids. Germline V gives CDR1 WNHNN, CDR2 SYGVQD (reference sequence). Trimming removed 3 bases from V and 2 bases from J, with 6 bases in between. The CDR3 DNA follows: TGCGCCAGCAGTGAAGGGGACACAGATACGCAGTATTTT. Its protein product is CASSEGDTDTQYF.

The V call is TRBV7-2, the J call TRBJ1-6; D may be TRBD1 (6 bases). V was cut by 6 bases and J by 7 bases, with 13 bases left in between. CDR3 length: 14 amino acids. Germline CDR1 is SGHTA and CDR2 is FQGNSA. The CDR3 nucleotides read TGTGCCAGCAGGATAACAGGGTGGAATTCACCCCTCCACTTT. Translating gives CASRITGWNSPLHF.

The chain employs TRBV3-1 (or the pseudogene TRBV3-2) and TRBJ1-2; no clear D. The length of the CDR3 is 14 residues. Germline CDR1 and CDR2: LGHDT and YNNKEL (reference sequence). The V gene lost 4 bases and the J gene lost 4 bases, with 13 bases spanning the gap. Here the CDR3 reads CASSPRPGSYGYTF. The CDR3 nucleotides read TGTGCCAGCAGCCCAAGACCGGGGAGCTATGGCTACACCTTC.

This chain uses TRBV11-3 with TRBJ1-1, with TRBD1 matching 7 bases. The germline V gene encodes CDR1 SGHNT and CDR2 YENEEA. The CDR3 runs to 14 residues. V shed 1 base, J shed 6 bases, and the junction held 5 bases outside the gene matches. The chain's CDR3 is CASSLGQGRAEAFF. In DNA, the CDR3 is TGTGCCAGCAGCTTAGGACAGGGTCGGGCTGAAGCTTTCTTT.

This chain uses TRBV6-5 with TRBJ2-2; D not resolved. The CDR3 contains 15 residues. Trimming stripped 0 bases from V and 8 bases from J, with 13 bases between. Germline V lookup: CDR1 MNHEY, CDR2 SVGAGI. CDR3 in amino acids: CASSYSRQPPGELFF. The CDR3 DNA reads TGTGCCAGCAGTTACTCGAGGCAGCCCCCTGGGGAGCTGTTTTTT.

The V call is TRBV12-3 or TRBV12-4, the J call TRBJ2-2; no clear D. The CDR3 has 13 amino acids. V lost 2 bases, J lost 3 bases, and 4 bases lay in between. The CDR3: CASSLRDTGELFF. CDR3 nucleotides: TGTGCCAGCAGTTTACGCGACACCGGGGAGCTGTTTTTT.

The chain uses TRBV10-1 and TRBJ1-1, with no clear D. The CDR3 is 13 residues long. Germline CDR1 and CDR2: WNHNN and SYGVQD (reference sequence). V lost 6 bases to trimming and J lost 0 bases, with 8 bases between them. CDR3 in DNA: TGCGCCAGCAGGTATCAGATGAACACTGAAGCTTTCTTT. The encoded protein is CASRYQMNTEAFF.

This clone was recorded once. V and J are TRBV6-2 or TRBV6-3 and TRBJ2-7; 10 nucleotides align to TRBD1. The CDR3 has 15 residues. Per germline, CDR1 MNHEY and CDR2 SVGEGT. V lost 4 bases to trimming and J lost 0 bases; unmatched junction nucleotides: 3. The CDR3 sequence: CASSSWTGGSYEQYF. In DNA form, the CDR3 reads TGTGCCAGCAGTTCATGGACAGGGGGCTCCTACGAGCAGTACTTC.

The chain carries TRBV28 and TRBJ2-6; TRBD2 might be the D (6 bases). The CDR3 totals 15 residues. CDR1 and CDR2 (germline): MDHEN, SYDVKM. V dropped 8 bases and J dropped 1 base, with 12 bases sitting between them. The CDR3 region is CASGGGVSGANVLTF. DNA of the CDR3: TGTGCCAGCGGGGGAGGCGTTTCTGGGGCCAACGTCCTGACTTTC.

This sequence joins TRBV2 and TRBJ1-1, with D tentatively TRBD1 (5 bases). Germline assignment: CDR1 SNHLY and CDR2 FYNNEI. Trimming left V 6 bases short and J 1 base short, with 12 bases between. This CDR3 has 14 residues. DNA for the CDR3: TGTGCCAGCAGCGACAGCCAGACGAACACTGAAGCTTTCTTT. Translation: CASSDSQTNTEAFF.

The rearrangement uses TRBV3-1 (or the pseudogene TRBV3-2) and TRBJ1-1, with D hard to call. Germline loops: CDR1 LGHDT, CDR2 YNNKEL (reference sequence). The CDR3 runs to 16 residues. V lost 1 base, J lost 1 base, and 13 bases lay in between. CDR3 sequence (DNA): TGTGCCAGCAGCCAAGGGAACAGCCATTCGAACACTGAAGCTTTCTTT. Translated, it gives CASSQGNSHSNTEAFF.

This clone has a handful of counts. The genes are TRBV5-1 and TRBJ1-5; D unresolved. There are 15 residues in the CDR3. Germline V lookup: CDR1 SGHRS, CDR2 YFSETQ. Trimming cost V 2 bases and J 3 bases, with 12 bases left between them. The CDR3 is CASSFSGEYNQPQHF. The CDR3 nucleotides are TGCGCCAGCAGCTTTAGTGGGGAGTACAATCAGCCCCAGCATTTT.

The genes are TRBV2 and TRBJ1-2; a possible D gene is TRBD1 (5 bases). Looked up from germline, CDR1 is SNHLY and CDR2 is FYNNEI. Trimming removed 6 bases from V and 4 bases from J, with 9 bases in between. There are 12 residues in the CDR3. CDR3 loop: CASRGTGYGYTF. The CDR3, as DNA: TGTGCCAGCAGGGGAACAGGCTATGGCTACACCTTC.

This clone was recorded only once. The rearrangement uses TRBV4-1 and TRBJ2-7; D is perhaps TRBD1 (5 bases). This CDR3 has 15 amino acids. V dropped 1 base and J dropped 0 bases, with 10 bases sitting between them. Looked up from germline, CDR1 is MGHRA and CDR2 is YSYEKL. The CDR3 nucleotides are TGCGCCAGCAGCCAAGCCGAGACAGTCTCCTACGAGCAGTACTTC. Translation: CASSQAETVSYEQYF.

The chain joins TRBV4-3 to TRBJ2-2; D might be TRBD1 (5 bases). With 1 base removed from V and 7 bases from J, the gap between germline ends came to 16 bases. The CDR3 extends over 16 amino acids. Germline V gene data show CDR1 as LGHNA and CDR2 as YSLEER. The CDR3 region is CASSQALGVQGGELFF. CDR3 coding DNA: TGCGCCAGCAGCCAAGCCCTTGGAGTTCAGGGCGGGGAGCTGTTTTTT.

This chain links TRBV2 with TRBJ1-1; TRBD1 might be the D (6 bases). Germline V gene sequence: CDR1 SNHLY, CDR2 FYNNEI. Trimming shortened V by 4 bases and J by 6 bases, and 15 bases separated the two germline ends. CDR3 length: 14 residues. The CDR3 DNA sequence: TGTGCCAGCAGTGTTGAAGGCAGGGGCGCTGAAGCTTTCTTT. It encodes CASSVEGRGAEAFF.

The rearrangement links TRBV5-1 to TRBJ2-5, with 13 bases that match TRBD2. V was clipped by 1 base and J by 5 bases; unmatched bases: 5. Per the germline V gene, CDR1 is SGHRS and CDR2 is YFSETQ. CDR3 length equals 16 residues. DNA of the CDR3: TGCGCCAGCAGCTTGACTAGCGGGGGGGCCTTGGAGACCCAGTACTTC. Protein product: CASSLTSGGALETQYF.

The chain is built from TRBV10-1 and TRBJ2-2; 8 positions agree with TRBD1. Germline V gene sequence: CDR1 WNHNN, CDR2 SYGVQD (reference sequence). The CDR3 loop spans 15 amino acids. V was clipped by 6 bases and J by 4 bases; unmatched bases: 7. CDR3 in amino acids: CASSPRTGITGELFF. CDR3 DNA: TGCGCCAGCAGCCCCCGGACAGGGATCACCGGGGAGCTGTTTTTT.

This chain connects TRBV7-8 to TRBJ1-3; 7 bases are a match to TRBD1. J lost 8 bases, V lost 3 bases, and 13 bases had no gene match. This CDR3 is built from 16 residues. The germline CDR1 and CDR2 sequences are SGHVS and FQNEAQ. CDR3 bases: TGTGCCAGCAGCTTCCAGGGACAGCTTGTAGTGGACACCATATATTTT. Its protein is CASSFQGQLVVDTIYF.

The genes are TRBV19 and TRBJ1-4, with 7 bases identical to TRBD1. J was trimmed by 5 bases and V by 5 bases; bases with no gene match: 5. The CDR3 extends over 14 amino acids. Looked up from germline, CDR1 is LNHDA and CDR2 is SQIVND (reference sequence). CDR3 amino acids: CASSAGTANEKLFF. The CDR3 region has the DNA TGTGCCAGTAGTGCCGGGACAGCAAATGAAAAACTGTTTTTT.

The chain joins TRBV20-1 to TRBJ1-2; D is ambiguous. The CDR3 is 13 residues long. Germline V gene lookup returns CDR1 DFQATT and CDR2 SNEGSKA (reference sequence). The V end lost 3 bases, the J end lost 7 bases, and 15 bases lay between the germline ends. CDR3 DNA: TGCAGTGCTAGTCCCTCCGGGTCCGGTGGCTACACCTTC. Translated, it gives CSASPSGSGGYTF.

The gene calls are TRBV7-2 and TRBJ2-5; D is uncertain. The V and J ends lost 5 bases and 4 bases respectively, with 5 bases between them. This CDR3 region has 11 residues. Per germline, CDR1 SGHTA and CDR2 FQGNSA. CDR3 loop: CASSPVETQYF. CDR3 coding DNA: TGTGCCAGCAGCCCAGTAGAGACCCAGTACTTC.

The chain recombines TRBV6-1 with TRBJ1-2; D remains unclear. The CDR3 is 12 amino acids. Germline CDR1 MNHNS, CDR2 SASEGT. V was cut by 3 bases and J by 11 bases, with 13 bases left in between. CDR3: CASSDVYGSYTF. For the CDR3, the DNA is TGTGCCAGCAGTGATGTTTATGGCAGTTACACCTTC.

The chain employs TRBV7-2 and TRBJ2-7; D may be TRBD2 (6 bases). CDR3 size: 13 residues. Trimming removed 6 bases from V and 7 bases from J, with 16 bases in between. Germline CDR1 and CDR2: SGHTA and FQGNSA. The CDR3 DNA sequence: TGTGCCAGCAGAGTCACCTCGGCGGGAGAGCAGTACTTC. It translates to CASRVTSAGEQYF.

The rearrangement joins TRBV9 to TRBJ2-1, with 11 positions matching TRBD2. Germline-derived CDR1 and CDR2 are SGDLS and YYNGEE. This CDR3 is 19 amino acids long. V was clipped by 4 bases and J by 0 bases; unmatched bases: 12. The CDR3 spells CASSLTSGVLPRSYNEQFF. The DNA of the CDR3 is TGTGCCAGCAGCTTGACTAGCGGGGTGCTCCCACGCTCCTACAATGAGCAGTTCTTC.

The chain carries TRBV27 and TRBJ1-3, with D perhaps TRBD1 (6 bases). V was clipped by 6 bases and J by 6 bases, with 12 bases between them. Germline V gene lookup returns CDR1 MNHEY and CDR2 SMNVEV (reference sequence). The CDR3 loop spans 13 amino acids. The CDR3 DNA reads as TGTGCCAGCAGGGGGACATCTACAAACACCATATATTTT. This encodes CASRGTSTNTIYF.

The chain has TRBV10-1 and TRBJ2-5; 9 bases map to TRBD1. J was trimmed by 2 bases and V by 6 bases; bases with no gene match: 7. The CDR3 extends over 15 amino acids. In germline, CDR1 is WNHNN, CDR2 SYGVQD (reference sequence). CDR3 sequence: CASSGDGQGQETQYF. As DNA, the CDR3 is TGCGCCAGCAGCGGCGACGGACAGGGGCAAGAGACCCAGTACTTC.

V usage is TRBV28 and J usage is TRBJ1-1; D unclear. Trimming removed 3 bases from V and 5 bases from J, with 19 bases in between. This CDR3 has 16 residues. In germline, CDR1 is MDHEN, CDR2 SYDVKM. CDR3 region: CASSLFPQFSNTEAFF. Here the CDR3 DNA reads TGTGCCAGCAGTTTGTTTCCACAGTTCTCGAATACTGAAGCTTTCTTT. Full variable domain (missing parts from reference TRBV28 and TRBJ1-1): DVKVTQSSRYLVKRTGEKVFLECVQDMDHENMFWYRQDPGLGLRLIYFSYDVKMKEKGDIPEGYSVSREKKERFSLILESASTNQTSMYLCASSLFPQFSNTEAFFGQGTRLTVV.

The chain is built from TRBV2 and TRBJ1-6; 7 positions agree with TRBD1. The CDR3 runs 14 residues. With V trimmed by 6 bases and J by 5 bases, 4 bases remained unmatched. Germline CDR1 is SNHLY and CDR2 is FYNNEI. Here the CDR3 DNA reads TGTGCCAGCAGAGGGACAGATCATAATTCACCCCTCCACTTT. Protein product: CASRGTDHNSPLHF.